This TCR beta chain stems from a study of shared clonotypes between healthy human individuals. This CDR3 has 14 amino acids. CDR1 is SGHRS, CDR2 YFSETQ, per germline. V was cut by 5 bases and J by 3 bases, with 12 bases left in between. Assay: immunoSEQ multiplex PCR; the TCRdb copy retains only in-frame clones and omits some. Altogether 2,500,000 or so clones are present, 93% being singletons, with the ten largest covering roughly 0.39%. The material sequenced was naive CD4+ T cells from PBMCs. The subset was: CD45RA+ positively selected. The sequence was obtained from a man aged 18 to 30 in good health. Some clones in this sample may be carry-over from other donors' samples. The rearrangement links TRBV5-1 to TRBJ1-5; D unclear. The CDR3 DNA reads as TGCGCCAGCAGTGGTATGGCCTCCAATCAGCCCCAGCATTTT. Amino acid sequence: CASSGMASNQPQHF.